This T cell receptor beta chain is drawn from a study of blood T cell repertoires in COVID-19. Looking at the study overall: Acute and convalescent COVID-19 specimens originated in the United States, Italy and Spain. Sources were T cells, B-cell-depleted T cells, or PBMCs; the material itself was cDNA or gDNA.

Authors' methods: Quantification of nucleated cells was approximated via reference gene primer amplification. Clones were read by immunoSEQ multiplex PCR, and TCRdb kept only the in-frame ones, dropping some. Clonal size and the V and J genes are those of that table, whereas D and trimming came from the DNA. This table holds about 69,000 clones, about 85% found once. This clone showed up just a few times. This receptor was obtained from a man older than 75 with acute or convalescent COVID-19. Material: peripheral blood.

Here the CDR3 reads CASSAVRGSEKLFF. The CDR3, as DNA: TGTGCCAGCAGTGCGGTCAGGGGCTCCGAAAAACTGTTTTTT. The chain carries TRBV2 and TRBJ1-4; D might be TRBD1 (6 bases). Looked up from germline, CDR1 is SNHLY and CDR2 is FYNNEI. Trimming shortened V by 4 bases and J by 8 bases, and 14 bases separated the two germline ends. This CDR3 contains 14 residues.